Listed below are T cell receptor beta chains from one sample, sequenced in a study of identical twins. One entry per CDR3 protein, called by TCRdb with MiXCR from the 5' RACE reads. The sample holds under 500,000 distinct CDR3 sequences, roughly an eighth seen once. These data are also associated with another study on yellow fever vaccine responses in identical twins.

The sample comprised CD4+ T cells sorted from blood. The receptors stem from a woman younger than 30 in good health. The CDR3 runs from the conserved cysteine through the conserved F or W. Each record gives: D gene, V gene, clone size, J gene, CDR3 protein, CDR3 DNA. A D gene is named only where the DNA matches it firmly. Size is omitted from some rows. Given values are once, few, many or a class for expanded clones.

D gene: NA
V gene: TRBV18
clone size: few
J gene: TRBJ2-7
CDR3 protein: CASSPGVNYEQYF
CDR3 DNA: TGTGCCAGCTCTCCGGGGGTAAACTACGAGCAGTACTTC

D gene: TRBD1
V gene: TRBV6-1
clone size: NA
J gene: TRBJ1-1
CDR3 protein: CASSADRARNTEAFF
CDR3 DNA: TGTGCCAGCAGTGCCGACAGGGCTCGGAACACTGAAGCTTTCTTT

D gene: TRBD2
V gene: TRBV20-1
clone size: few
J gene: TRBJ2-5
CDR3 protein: CSPKAGGQETQYF
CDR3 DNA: TGCAGTCCCAAAGCGGGGGGCCAAGAGACCCAGTACTTC

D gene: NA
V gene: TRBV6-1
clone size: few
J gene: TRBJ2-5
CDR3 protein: CASKTGQTQETQYF
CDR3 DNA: TGTGCCAGCAAAACGGGGCAGACCCAAGAGACCCAGTACTTC

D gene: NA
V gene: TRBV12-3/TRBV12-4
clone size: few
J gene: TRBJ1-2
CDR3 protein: CASTPGGAQRNYGYTF
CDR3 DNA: TGTGCCAGCACCCCCGGGGGGGCCCAACGTAACTATGGCTACACCTTC

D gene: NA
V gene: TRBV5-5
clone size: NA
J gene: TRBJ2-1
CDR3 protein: CASNPSLSSRYGYEQFF
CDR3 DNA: TGTGCCAGCAACCCGAGCTTGAGTTCTAGGTACGGGTATGAGCAGTTCTTC

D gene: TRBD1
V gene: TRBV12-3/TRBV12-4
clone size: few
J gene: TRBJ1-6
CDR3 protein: CASSTYPGQNSPLHF
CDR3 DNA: TGTGCCAGCAGTACATACCCGGGACAGAATTCACCCCTCCACTTT

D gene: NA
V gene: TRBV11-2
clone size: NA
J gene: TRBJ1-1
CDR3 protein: CASSPRTELEAFF
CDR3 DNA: TGTGCCAGCAGCCCAAGGACGGAGCTTGAAGCTTTCTTT

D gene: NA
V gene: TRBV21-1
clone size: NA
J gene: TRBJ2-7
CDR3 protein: CASSKTGTVSYEQYF
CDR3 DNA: TGTGCCAGCAGCAAAACCGGGACAGTCTCCTACGAGCAGTACTTC

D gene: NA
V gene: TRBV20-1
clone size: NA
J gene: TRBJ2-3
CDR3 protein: CSAPASENTQYF
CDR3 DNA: TGCAGTGCTCCCGCCTCAGAAAATACGCAGTATTTT

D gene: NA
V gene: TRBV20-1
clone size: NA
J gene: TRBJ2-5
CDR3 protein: CSADRVGETQYF
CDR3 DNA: TGCAGTGCAGACCGGGTCGGGGAGACCCAGTACTTC

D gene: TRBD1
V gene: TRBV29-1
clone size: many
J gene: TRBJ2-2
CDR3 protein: CSAPRTGRGGELFF
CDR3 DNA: TGCAGCGCCCCCCGGACAGGGCGAGGCGGGGAGCTGTTTTTT

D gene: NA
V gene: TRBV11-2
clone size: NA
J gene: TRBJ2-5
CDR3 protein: CASSPSQRLTSQETQYF
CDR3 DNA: TGTGCCAGCAGCCCGTCCCAGCGATTGACTAGCCAAGAGACCCAGTACTTC